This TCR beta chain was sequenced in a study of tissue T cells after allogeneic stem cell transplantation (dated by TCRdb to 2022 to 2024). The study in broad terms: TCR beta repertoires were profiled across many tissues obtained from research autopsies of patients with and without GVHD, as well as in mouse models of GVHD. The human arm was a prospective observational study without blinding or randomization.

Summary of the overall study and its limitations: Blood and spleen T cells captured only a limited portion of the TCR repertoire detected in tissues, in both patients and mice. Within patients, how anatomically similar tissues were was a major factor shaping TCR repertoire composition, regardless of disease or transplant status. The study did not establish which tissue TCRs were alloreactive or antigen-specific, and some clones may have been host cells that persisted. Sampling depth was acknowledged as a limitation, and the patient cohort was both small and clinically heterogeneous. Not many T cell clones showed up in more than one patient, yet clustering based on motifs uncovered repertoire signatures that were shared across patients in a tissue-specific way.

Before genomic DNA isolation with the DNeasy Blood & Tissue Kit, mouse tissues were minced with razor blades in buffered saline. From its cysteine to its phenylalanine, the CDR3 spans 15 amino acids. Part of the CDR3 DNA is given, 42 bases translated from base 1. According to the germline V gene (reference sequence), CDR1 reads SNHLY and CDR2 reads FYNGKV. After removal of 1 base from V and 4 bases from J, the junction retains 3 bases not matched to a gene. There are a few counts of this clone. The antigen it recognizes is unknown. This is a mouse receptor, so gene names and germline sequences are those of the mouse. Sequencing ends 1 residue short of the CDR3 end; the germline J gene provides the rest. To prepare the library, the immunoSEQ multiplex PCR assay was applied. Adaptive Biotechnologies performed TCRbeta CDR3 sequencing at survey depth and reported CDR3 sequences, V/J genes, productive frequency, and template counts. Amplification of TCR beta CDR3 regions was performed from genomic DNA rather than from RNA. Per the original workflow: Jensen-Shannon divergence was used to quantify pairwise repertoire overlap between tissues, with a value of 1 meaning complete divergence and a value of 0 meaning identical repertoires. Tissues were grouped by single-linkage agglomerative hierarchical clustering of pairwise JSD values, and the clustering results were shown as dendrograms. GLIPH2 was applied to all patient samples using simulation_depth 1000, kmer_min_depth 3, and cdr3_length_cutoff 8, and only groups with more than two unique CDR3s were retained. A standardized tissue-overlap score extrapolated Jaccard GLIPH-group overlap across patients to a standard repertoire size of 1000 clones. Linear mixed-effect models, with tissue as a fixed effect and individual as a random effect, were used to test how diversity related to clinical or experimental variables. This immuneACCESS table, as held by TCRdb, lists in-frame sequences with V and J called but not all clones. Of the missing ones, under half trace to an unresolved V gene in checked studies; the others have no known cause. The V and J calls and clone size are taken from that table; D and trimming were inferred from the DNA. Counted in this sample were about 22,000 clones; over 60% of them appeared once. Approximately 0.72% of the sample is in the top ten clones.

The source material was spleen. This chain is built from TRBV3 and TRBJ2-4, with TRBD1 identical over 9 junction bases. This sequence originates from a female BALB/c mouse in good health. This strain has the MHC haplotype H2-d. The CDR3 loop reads CASSLGWDRENTLYF. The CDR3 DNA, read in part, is TGTGCCAGCAGCTTAGGGTGGGACAGGGAAAACACCTTGTAC.